This T cell receptor (beta chain) was profiled in a study of CD8 T cells in Susac syndrome. TCR beta sequencing covered blood CD8+ and CD4+ T cells. The V and J ends lost 4 bases and 3 bases respectively, with 16 bases between them. Germline CDR1 is LNHNV and CDR2 is YYDKDF (reference sequence). CDR3 length: 16 amino acids. About 0.5 to 1 ug RNA was reverse transcribed with random hexamers. Via MiXCR, TCRdb re-called the immunoSEQ multiplex PCR reads, giving one row per CDR3 protein. Here the sample spans about 150,000 distinct CDR3 sequences, over 95% being singletons. The sample consisted of CD8+ T cells from PBMCs. V gene TRBV15 combines with J gene TRBJ1-5; possibly TRBD1 for D (5 bases). The TCR was taken from a human donor with multiple sclerosis. The CDR3 protein is CATSNWDGRINQPQHF. DNA for the CDR3: TGTGCCACCAGCAACTGGGACGGAAGAATCAATCAGCCCCAGCATTTT.